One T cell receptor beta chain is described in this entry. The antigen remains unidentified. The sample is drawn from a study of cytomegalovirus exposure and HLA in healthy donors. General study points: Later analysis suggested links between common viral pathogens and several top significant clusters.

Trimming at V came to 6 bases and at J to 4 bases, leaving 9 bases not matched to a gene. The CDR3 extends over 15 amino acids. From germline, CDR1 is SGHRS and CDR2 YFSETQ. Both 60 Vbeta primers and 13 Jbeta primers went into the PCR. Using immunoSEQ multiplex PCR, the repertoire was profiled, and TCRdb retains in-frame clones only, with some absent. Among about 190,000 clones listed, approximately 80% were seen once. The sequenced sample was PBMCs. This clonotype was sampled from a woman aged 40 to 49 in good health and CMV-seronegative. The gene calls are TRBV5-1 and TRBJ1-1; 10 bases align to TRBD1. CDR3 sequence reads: CASTSTGGGFTEAFF. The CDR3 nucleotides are TGCGCCAGCACCTCGACAGGGGGCGGATTCACTGAAGCTTTCTTT.